These 19 T cell receptor beta chains originate from one sample sequenced in a study of CD8+ T cells in alopecia areata. The authors extracted RNA and reverse transcribed it into cDNA as the sequencing template. The repertoire was sequenced with immunoSEQ multiplex PCR; TCRdb's copy has only in-frame clones and lacks some. The table lists under 30,000 clones, 40% to 60% of them singletons, with roughly 31% in the top ten. The sample comprised NKG2D-high CD8+ T cells sorted from blood. The receptor source for this set is a human donor with alopecia areata.

CDR3 sequence reads: CASSLLIQNTEAFF. CDR3 bases: TGTGCCAGCAGCTTATTAATTCAGAACACTGAAGCTTTCTTT. The chain uses TRBV7-6 and TRBJ1-1; D unclear. The CDR3 sequence is 14 residues long. V was cut by 2 bases and J by 1 base, with 8 bases left in between. Germline loops: CDR1 SGHVS, CDR2 FNYEAQ.

The V and J genes are TRBV5-1 and TRBJ2-2; D unclear. Germline V gene data show CDR1 as SGHRS and CDR2 as YFSETQ. The CDR3 contains 15 residues. The V gene lost 0 bases and the J gene lost 5 bases, with 11 bases spanning the gap. The CDR3 DNA sequence: TGCGCCAGCAGCTTGGGTCCCGCGATAACCGGGGAGCTGTTTTTT. This codes for CASSLGPAITGELFF.

This rearrangement joins TRBV9 to TRBJ2-1; D is possibly TRBD1 (5 bases). Trimming pared 0 bases from V and 9 bases from J, leaving 13 bases between. Germline CDR1 SGDLS, CDR2 YYNGEE. The CDR3 loop spans 14 amino acids. The CDR3: CASSVGMGHSEQFF. The CDR3, as DNA: TGTGCCAGCAGCGTAGGAATGGGGCATTCTGAGCAGTTCTTC.

The chain employs TRBV12-5 and TRBJ1-1; D unclear. CDR1 is LGHNT and CDR2 is FRNRAP in the germline V gene. The CDR3 has 13 residues. V was pared by 1 base and J by 3 bases, with 6 bases between. The CDR3 region is CASGLGWDTEAFF. DNA of the CDR3: TGTGCTAGTGGTTTGGGATGGGACACTGAAGCTTTCTTT.

This clone was counted between two and nine times. V usage is TRBV29-1 and J usage is TRBJ2-3; 8 positions agree with TRBD1. The J segment lost 4 bases and the V segment lost 4 bases, leaving 7 bases of the junction unmatched. CDR1 is SQVTM and CDR2 is ANQGSEA in the germline V gene. The CDR3 has 14 residues. CDR3 protein: CSVGGQGRADTQYF. The CDR3, as DNA: TGCAGCGTTGGAGGACAGGGTCGGGCAGATACGCAGTATTTT.

This chain links TRBV7-3 with TRBJ2-7; the match to TRBD2 covers 8 bases. Germline lookup yields CDR1 SGHTA and CDR2 FQGTGA. V shed 1 base and J 5 bases; nucleotides not matched to a gene: 7. The CDR3 runs 15 residues. CDR3 sequence: CASSLNGRAGNEQYF. As DNA, the CDR3 is TGTGCCAGCAGCTTAAACGGGAGGGCCGGGAACGAGCAGTACTTC. Based on the CDR3 plus reference TRBV7-3 and TRBJ2-7, the full variable domain is GAGVSQTPSNKVTEKGKYVELRCDPISGHTALYWYRQSLGQGPEFLIYFQGTGAADDSGLPNDRFFAVRPEGSVSTLKIQRTERGDSAVYLCASSLNGRAGNEQYFGPGTRLTVT.

The chain links TRBV7-3 to TRBJ2-3; no clear D. CDR3 length: 12 amino acids. CDR1 is SGHTA, CDR2 FQGTGA, per germline. Deletions cut 2 bases from V and 6 bases from J, with 6 bases between. CDR3: CASSLVGDTQYF. The CDR3 DNA is TGTGCCAGCAGCTTAGTTGGGGATACGCAGTATTTT.

The chain employs TRBV4-1 and TRBJ1-5, with 8 bases aligning to TRBD1. CDR1 and CDR2 from the germline V gene are MGHRA and YSYEKL. Trimming cost V 0 bases and J 6 bases; bases outside gene matches: 7. The CDR3 loop spans 16 amino acids. The CDR3 is CASSQEAAGGLQPQHF. DNA for the CDR3: TGCGCCAGCAGCCAAGAAGCGGCAGGGGGCCTTCAGCCCCAGCATTTT.

The chain carries TRBV4-1 and TRBJ2-5; 9 bases line up with TRBD2. CDR3 size: 17 residues. V gave up 4 bases and J gave up 7 bases; unmatched junction bases: 16. The V gene's germline CDR1 is MGHRA and CDR2 YSYEKL. For the CDR3, the DNA is TGCGCCAGCAGCCCGCAAGGAGTGGCTAGCGGGATATTGACCCAGTACTTC. Encoded protein: CASSPQGVASGILTQYF.

Only one count was recorded for this clone. The DNA of the CDR3 is TGTGCCAGCAGCGTAGTGGCAGGGCGGGACGTCCTGACTTTC. Its translation: CASSVVAGRDVLTF. The rearrangement links TRBV9 to TRBJ2-6; either TRBD1 or TRBD2 may supply D (5 bases each). The germline V gene encodes CDR1 SGDLS and CDR2 YYNGEE. Between the trimmed V and J ends, which lost 0 bases and 11 bases, there was a span of 12 bases. The CDR3 extends over 14 amino acids.

This clone was detected a few times. The chain is built from TRBV28 and TRBJ2-7; D gene ambiguous. Germline V lookup: CDR1 MDHEN, CDR2 SYDVKM. Trimming shortened V by 5 bases and J by 5 bases, and 19 bases separated the two germline ends. The CDR3 contains 15 residues. This chain's CDR3 is CASSLRLLPHDEQYF. In nucleotides, the CDR3 is TGTGCCAGCAGTCTCCGACTCCTACCCCATGACGAGCAGTACTTC.

This rearrangement joins TRBV27 to TRBJ2-1, with D unresolved. With 3 bases removed from V and 2 bases from J, the gap between germline ends came to 8 bases. The CDR3 is 14 amino acids. Germline V CDR1 and CDR2: MNHEY, SMNVEV (reference sequence). CDR3 loop: CASSLGSPYNEQFF. CDR3 in DNA: TGTGCCAGCAGTTTGGGCAGTCCCTACAATGAGCAGTTCTTC.

A few counts support this clone. J is TRBJ2-7 and V is TRBV5-1; D gene unclear. V shed 0 bases and J shed 5 bases, with 9 bases lying between them. Germline-derived CDR1 and CDR2 are SGHRS and YFSETQ. CDR3 length: 13 residues. Here the CDR3 reads CASSLGVADEQYF. The DNA of the CDR3 is TGCGCCAGCAGCTTGGGGGTGGCAGACGAGCAGTACTTC.

This clone was observed a few times. The chain couples TRBV7-9 to TRBJ2-3; D is unresolved. This CDR3 comprises 10 residues. Trimming cost V 6 bases and J 7 bases, with 5 bases left between them. Germline values: CDR1 SEHNR, CDR2 FQNEAQ (reference sequence). DNA of the CDR3: TGTGCCAGCAGTCACCATACGCAGTATTTT. Protein sequence: CASSHHTQYF. Combining the CDR3 with reference TRBV7-9 and TRBJ2-3 gives the whole variable domain DTGVSQNPRHKITKRGQNVTFRCDPISEHNRLYWYRQTLGQGPEFLTYFQNEAQLEKSRLLSDRFSAERPKGSFSTLEIQRTEQGDSAMYLCASSHHTQYFGPGTRLTVL.

V and J are TRBV27 and TRBJ2-1; TRBD2 matches at 14 bases. The CDR3 covers 11 residues. Per the germline V gene, CDR1 is MNHEY and CDR2 is SMNVEV (reference sequence). The trim removed 10 bases at V and 14 bases at J, leaving 4 bases unmatched. The CDR3 loop reads CATGTSGGEFF. The CDR3 coding sequence is TGTGCCACCGGGACTAGCGGGGGAGAGTTCTTC.

The V gene is TRBV5-1, the J gene TRBJ1-2; D is undetermined. Germline V gene data show CDR1 as SGHRS and CDR2 as YFSETQ. V dropped 4 bases and J dropped 2 bases, with 18 bases sitting between them. This CDR3 region has 16 residues. The CDR3: CASSPETWTDNYGYTF. The CDR3 DNA is TGCGCCAGCAGCCCTGAAACATGGACGGACAACTATGGCTACACCTTC. Together with reference TRBV5-1 and TRBJ1-2, the CDR3 gives the full variable domain: KAGVTQTPRYLIKTRGQQVTLSCSPISGHRSVSWYQQTPGQGLQFLFEYFSETQRNKGNFPGRFSGRQFSNSRSEMNVSTLELGDSALYLCASSPETWTDNYGYTFGSGTRLTVV.

This clone was seen more than once but under ten times. This sequence joins TRBV27 and TRBJ2-7, with a weak D call TRBD2 (6 bases). Germline values: CDR1 MNHEY, CDR2 SMNVEV (reference sequence). The CDR3 is 15 amino acids. V lost 5 bases, J lost 3 bases, and 17 bases lay in between. CDR3 in DNA: TGTGCCAGCAGTAAGACTCGTGCGGGGCGCTACGAGCAGTACTTC. Amino acids: CASSKTRAGRYEQYF.

This clone was counted many times. This sequence joins TRBV19 and TRBJ2-4; the D call may be TRBD1 or TRBD2 (5 bases each). Germline V gives CDR1 LNHDA, CDR2 SQIVND (reference sequence). CDR3 length: 14 amino acids. Deletions cut 8 bases from V and 11 bases from J, with 22 bases between. DNA of the CDR3: TGTGCCAGTTCGACGGGATTGCCTCTAGGGGTTCAGTACTTC. Translating gives CASSTGLPLGVQYF. Drawing the rest from reference TRBV19 and TRBJ2-4, the complete variable domain is DGGITQSPKYLFRKEGQNVTLSCEQNLNHDAMYWYRQDPGQGLRLIYYSQIVNDFQKGDIAEGYSVSREKKESFPLTVTSAQKNPTAFYLCASSTGLPLGVQYFGAGTRLSVL.

This clone showed up just a few times. The chain uses TRBV2 and TRBJ1-5; tentatively, D is TRBD1 (5 bases). Germline CDR1 is SNHLY and CDR2 is FYNNEI. V gave up 6 bases and J gave up 5 bases, with 23 bases separating them. The CDR3 contains 17 residues. The CDR3 region is CASRELGGFKGDQPQHF. CDR3 coding DNA: TGTGCCAGCAGGGAACTTGGGGGGTTCAAGGGTGATCAGCCCCAGCATTTT.